This record concerns one T cell receptor beta chain sequence. What this receptor recognizes is not known. Nothing much larger sits one base from this clone, and base qualities are not available. The CDR3 sequence holds 13 residues, the cysteine and phenylalanine included. The DNA shown is the 39-base CDR3, in frame from base 1. Trimming takes 2 bases off V and 10 bases off J; junction bases not matched to a gene: 2. CDR1 LNHDA and CDR2 SQIVND were looked up in the germline V gene (reference sequence). The data originate from a study of blood T cell repertoires in COVID-19 (dated by TCRdb to the early 2020s). With respect to the entire study: The collaborator samples originated in the United States, Italy and Spain and spanned the acute and convalescent phases of COVID-19. The material from the prospective study consisted of cDNA or gDNA derived from T cells, B-cell-depleted T cells, or PBMCs. The dataset comprised deeply sampled blood TCRbeta repertoires from subjects exposed to, actively infected with, or recovered from COVID-19. A freely available public database, intended as a resource for researchers studying the immune response to SARS-CoV-2, is where the repertoires were released. Samples were obtained from the ongoing ImmuneRACE study (first 160 participants) and from about 1,300 subjects provided by 6 global collaborators. A de-identified subject ID, COVID-19 status, age in years and sex were almost always included in the sample metadata. Where available, HLA class I and class II types were obtained from metadata supplied by the sample provider rather than from assay-based typing.

Study-wide findings and limitations: How much clinical and demographic metadata was included differed by source and by participant, and the metadata was provided uncurated.

TCRbeta CDR3 regions were amplified from genomic DNA using the immunoSEQ Assay, a bias-controlled multiplex PCR. In the original analysis: The number of nucleated cells in each sample was estimated from the amplification of reference gene primers within the assay. To quantify the absolute abundance of each unique TCRbeta CDR3 rearrangement, sequence reads were collapsed and filtered. For each sample, productive Simpson clonality was calculated by taking the square root of Simpson's diversity index across productive rearrangements. TCRdb's version of the immuneACCESS table is confined to in-frame rearrangements and falls short of the full clone set. An unresolved V gene accounts for under half of the shortfall where checked; the remainder is of unknown origin. The DNA gave D and trimming, while V, J and clone size come from that table. Present in this sample are about 290,000 clones, around 81% of which were seen just once. The ten most abundant clones make up approximately 4.1% of the sample.

Collaborating institutions collected whole blood in K2EDTA tubes following their own protocols. For TCRbeta analysis, collaborators shipped samples as frozen whole blood, isolated PBMCs, or DNA extracted from either of those sample types. The rearranged segments are TRBV19 and TRBJ1-4, with TRBD1 matching 9 junction bases. The sequence was collected from a woman aged 45-59 years with active or convalescent COVID-19. The specimen sequenced was peripheral blood. The DNA sequence follows: TGTGCCAGTAGTATACAGACAGGGGGAAAACTGTTTTTT. It codes for CASSIQTGGKLFF.